The 10 T cell receptor beta chains listed next were all sequenced from one sample in a study of tissue T cells after allogeneic stem cell transplantation (dated by TCRdb to 2022 to 2024). According to the study, the label for this sample's time point signals: mouse harvest day 14 after allogeneic transplant. Mouse grafts combined 10^7 T-cell-depleted bone marrow cells with 10^6 splenic CD5+ T cells, given via tail vein injection. The library relied on the immunoSEQ multiplex PCR assay. The clones in this table, taken by TCRdb from immuneACCESS, are in-frame only. Not every clone is retained; where verified, under half of the shortfall comes from an unresolved V gene, and the cause of the rest is unknown. The sample table lists about 1,000 clones, around half of them with a count of one. Of the sample, approximately 42% falls within the top ten clones. Specimen: spleen. These receptors all come from a female BALB/c mouse given C57BL/6 T cells with graft-versus-host disease after an allogeneic hematopoietic cell transplant.

This clone is labeled as large (0.1 to 1%). Germline and genes here are mouse. Read data end 1 residue before the CDR3 end; the end is taken from the germline J gene. This chain links TRBV19 with TRBJ2-4; D perhaps matches TRBD2 (7 bases). There are 17 residues in the CDR3. CDR1 and CDR2 from the germline V gene are FNHDT and SITEND (reference sequence). V lost 1 base and J 0 bases, leaving 15 bases between the germline ends. The CDR3 is CASSISGGRVSQNTLYF. Partial CDR3 DNA: TGTGCCAGCAGTATAAGCGGGGGGCGAGTAAGTCAAAACACCTTGTAC.

A word on this clone: Germline and genes: mouse. The CDR3 end lies 1 residue beyond the end of the read and is filled in from the germline J gene. The chain combines TRBV3 with TRBJ1-4; TRBD1 agrees at 9 bases. The CDR3 extends over 14 amino acids. In germline, CDR1 is SNHLY, CDR2 FYNGKV (reference sequence). The J segment lost 6 bases and the V segment lost 5 bases, leaving 4 bases of the junction unmatched. The CDR3 spells CASSVRDRDERLFF. The sequenced CDR3 bases are TGTGCCAGCAGCGTCCGGGACAGGGACGAAAGATTATTT.

Points on this clone: The gene symbols are mouse symbols. The read halts 1 residue ahead of the CDR3 end, with the missing end drawn from the germline J gene. The rearrangement uses TRBV19 and TRBJ2-7; the match to TRBD1 covers 9 bases. From germline, CDR1 is FNHDT and CDR2 SITEND (reference sequence). This CDR3 region has 13 residues. V was pared by 2 bases and J by 4 bases, with 1 base of the junction left unmatched. The CDR3 region is CASSIDRGYEQYF. The part of the CDR3 DNA that was read is TGTGCCAGCAGTATTGACAGGGGGTATGAACAGTAC.

This clone turned up a few times. Each gene name is a mouse one. The read comes to an end 1 residue before the CDR3 does, leaving the germline J gene to fill in the end. This sequence joins TRBV26 and TRBJ2-4; TRBD1 matches at 10 bases. Trimming cost V 6 bases and J 7 bases; bases outside gene matches: 7. Per germline, CDR1 KGHPV and CDR2 FQNQEV (reference sequence). The CDR3 has 14 residues. The CDR3 loop is CASSPGTGVYTLYF. CDR3 DNA, as far as it was read: TGTGCCAGCAGCCCCGGGACAGGGGTGTACACCTTGTAC.

A note on this clone: Any gene name here is a mouse gene name. The read ends 1 residue early relative to the CDR3; the germline J gene fills the gap. The gene calls are TRBV12-1 and TRBJ2-7; TRBD2 matches at 7 bases. Trimming at V came to 1 base and at J to 0 bases, leaving 5 bases not matched to a gene. The CDR3 runs to 15 residues. CDR1 is SGHSN and CDR2 is HYEKVE in the germline V gene. The sequenced part of the CDR3 DNA is TGTGCCAGCTCTCTTCCTGGGGGTAGCTCCTATGAACAGTAC. It codes for CASSLPGGSSYEQY. The entire CDR3 protein reads CASSLPGGSSYEQYF.

Comment on this clone: Gene names and germline match the mouse. The observed sequence ends 1 residue before the CDR3 terminus, with the missing tail filled in from the germline J gene. The same CDR3 arises from other DNA sequences in this sample as well. The chain recombines TRBV26 with TRBJ1-2; D is ambiguous. The V end was cut by 6 bases, the J end by 5 bases, with 10 bases between. The germline V gene encodes CDR1 KGHPV and CDR2 FQNQEV (reference sequence). This CDR3 comprises 12 residues. CDR3 DNA, as far as it was read: TGTGCCAGCAGCCTGGAGGGTTCCGACTACACC. It encodes CASSLEGSDYT. The complete CDR3 protein is CASSLEGSDYTF.

Regarding this clone: Germline and junction disagree at one end, which may indicate a read error. Gene names are mouse gene names. The read ends 1 residue early relative to the CDR3; the germline J gene fills the gap. The rearrangement joins TRBV13-1 to TRBJ1-1; D remains unclear. The CDR3 loop spans 14 amino acids. Germline V lookup: CDR1 NSHNY, CDR2 SYGAGN. The CDR3 is CASSASPRNTEVFF. CDR3 DNA (partial): TGTGCCAGCAGTGCGTCACCGAGGAACACCGAAGTCTTC.

In its sample, this clone is large. Gene and germline names: mouse. This chain's CDR3 is CAWSPNPGDGNTLYF. CDR3 DNA, as far as it was read: TGTGCCTGGAGTCCAAACCCAGGGGATGGGAACACCTTGTAC. This sequence joins TRBV31 and TRBJ2-4, with D perhaps TRBD1 (6 bases). Read sequence stops 1 residue before the CDR3 end, and the germline J gene provides the missing end. V lost 1 base and J lost 6, with 17 bases in between. The CDR3 spans 15 residues. The germline V gene encodes CDR1 GKSSPN and CDR2 SITVG. The variable domain in full, with the rest retrieved from reference TRBV31 and TRBJ2-4, is AQTIHQWPVAEIKAVGSPLSLGCTIKGKSSPNLYWYWQATGGTLQQLFYSITVGQVESVVQLNLSASRPKDDQFILSTEKLLLSHSGFYLCAWSPNPGDGNTLYFGAGTRLSVL.

This clone was seen once. This likely reflects a read error, since a far larger clone is one base away. Mouse germline and gene names are used. The CDR3 end is not reached by the read, which stops 1 residue before it; the germline J gene fills it in. The chain combines TRBV1 with TRBJ2-1; the D gene is possibly TRBD2 (8 bases). Germline V lookup: CDR1 NSQYPW, CDR2 LRSPGD (reference sequence). This CDR3 contains 15 residues. The CDR3 spells CPCSAAGGAYAEQFF. The CDR3 DNA, read in part, is TGCCCCTGCAGTGCAGCAGGGGGGGCCTATGCTGAGCAGTTC.

In its sample, this clone was seen a few times. Gene names are mouse gene names. The read finishes 1 residue shy of the CDR3 end, and the germline J gene is used to complete it. The chain uses TRBV14 and TRBJ1-5, with 10 bases lining up with TRBD1. The V segment lost 5 bases and the J segment 5 bases; nucleotides outside the gene matches: 4. CDR1 and CDR2 (germline): SGHDT, FRDEAV. The CDR3 is 14 amino acids. CDR3 region: CASRAGTGDQAPLF. CDR3 bases read: TGTGCCAGCAGGGCCGGGACAGGGGACCAGGCTCCGCTT.